This note documents a single TCR beta chain sequence. Its antigen target is currently unknown. One base away there is no much larger clone; base qualities are not given. In total, roughly 710 healthy bone marrow donors made up the cohort. Cohort members were all nominally healthy when sampled, although unrecorded immune exposures were likely present. The donor tested CMV seronegative and was one of the 352 seronegative cohort members. Each donor provided a peripheral blood sample, and peripheral blood mononuclear cells were used for TCR beta sequencing. The Qiagen DNeasy Blood Extraction Kit was used to extract genomic DNA from the blood cell samples. Library method: the immunoSEQ multiplex PCR assay. For the multiplex PCR, a mixture combining 60 forward primers for TCR Vbeta segments and 13 reverse primers for TCR Jbeta segments was used. The CDR3 region of rearranged TCR beta genes was amplified from genomic DNA by a multiplex PCR assay. The amplified TCR beta libraries were sequenced on the Illumina HiSeq System as 87-base-pair reads. The original methods were these. A later analysis tallied tens of millions of unique TCR beta chains across the 660 or so repertoires, and approximately 12 million of those chains were shared by two or more donors. To remove PCR and sequencing errors, raw reads were error-corrected and collapsed into unique sequences using a nearest-neighbor algorithm that merged closely related sequences. CDR3 sequences were aligned to IMGT reference sequences to assign V, D and J gene segments. For a sequence to be retained, at least a six-nucleotide match to both a V gene segment and a J gene segment was required. Rearrangements were classified as productive when the CDR3 lacked stop codons and remained in frame with V and J, and all other rearrangements were classified as non-productive. CDR3 was defined by IMGT convention, running from the second conserved V-encoded cysteine to the conserved J-encoded phenylalanine. In an earlier analysis of some 550 of the donors, sequences lacking an unambiguous match to a single V gene segment were excluded. An earlier analysis of 587 of the donors classified V segments as functional when productive rearrangements were above 56.7% and as segregating when the standard deviation between donors was above 5%. A statistical classification framework was built for diagnosing cytomegalovirus status from the catalog of TCR beta chain sequences. V and J gene assignment, in a later analysis, came from comparing TCR nucleotide sequences with IMGT/GENE-DB human TR gene sequences. Using the TCRdist pipeline, a later analysis assigned CDR3 sequences along with most-parsimonious VDJ recombination scenarios. In a later analysis, every TCR beta chain was defined by the combination of its CDR3 amino acid sequence and its V-gene family, and reads without a unique V-gene family were dropped. To address suspected cross-contamination and a sequencing artifact, a later analysis removed some 620 highly shared, low-generation-probability nucleotide sequences. A later analysis calculated a clonal expansion index for each public chain from normalized within-repertoire ranks of inferred template counts. In a later analysis, generation probabilities were computed using a VDJ recombination model fitted to out-of-frame rearrangements, and the results were checked against IGoR. In a later analysis, TCR-TCR, TCR-HLA and TCR-CMV co-occurrence was scored with hypergeometric tests, and a repertoire-size bias correction was applied to TCR pairs. To estimate false discovery rates, a later analysis permuted the HLA or CMV assignments 20 times. In a later analysis, co-occurring TCRs were grouped with DBSCAN, and TCRdist sequence similarity was added when clustering was performed within HLA-allele-positive subsets. Repertoires with fewer than 30,000 or more than 120,000 public chains were left out of co-occurrence clustering, as were about 5 repertoires with anomalous nucleotide sharing. TCRdb retrieved this table from immuneACCESS and kept in-frame rearrangements only. Not all clones are present; in checked studies, unresolved V genes account for under half, and no reason is known for the remainder. That table furnishes V, J and clone size, whereas the DNA furnished D and trimming. For this sample there are 200,000 or so clones; more than 75% appear just once. Of the sample, roughly 0.75% falls within the top ten clones.

This sample is drawn from a study of cytomegalovirus exposure and HLA in healthy donors (dated by TCRdb to about 2017). Describing the broader study: In an earlier analysis of around 540 of the donors, around 300 Gb of sequence data and roughly 100 million unique TCR beta sequences from 150 million to 200 million T cells were reported. All discovery cohort repertoires had been generated on a single sequencing platform. The number of donors typed differed by locus, with about 620-630 for A, B, C, DRB1 and DQB1, more than 500 for DQA1, 600 to 610 for DPA1, and around 450 for DPB1. Among 300 to 500 genotyped donors of the cohort, an average of around 250,000 unique TCR beta nucleotide sequences was sequenced per donor, of which 15% to 20% were non-productive. Donor age, sex, ethnicity and CMV serostatus were compiled alongside the repertoire data. Of the roughly 400 genotyped donors, approximately 83% fell in the genetic ancestry cluster associated with self-reported Caucasian donors. Class I and class II HLA loci were covered by the typing at four-digit resolution. The T cell repertoires of around 670 subjects were profiled by immunosequencing and related to cytomegalovirus serostatus. Along with the approximately 600-subject first cohort, a separate validation cohort of over a hundred different subjects was used. The aim of the study was to test whether cataloging public T cell receptors could identify signatures of past pathogen exposure. In a later analysis, previously published TCR beta repertoires from 550 to 750 donors were re-analyzed and high-resolution HLA genotyping was added so that TCR occurrence patterns could be studied. An early release that covered around 590 HLA-typed donors contained 300 to 350 gigabases of sequencing data and about 84 million unique TCR sequences. Rather than using new phenotypic data, the later analysis identified candidate immune exposures from TCR beta sequences and from how often those sequences occurred across donors. In an earlier analysis of about 590 of the donors, high-throughput TCR beta sequencing was used to judge whether each TCR beta V gene segment behaved as functional or pseudogenic. High-throughput TCR immunosequencing, statistical association of individual TCRs with disease status, and machine learning were combined to predict cytomegalovirus infection status. About five DR-DQ haplotypes were treated as single units for association and clustering because of strong linkage in the cohort. In a later genetic analysis, genome-wide SNP genotypes for about 60% of the 666 donors were used, and that subset was treated as a discovery cohort.

The investigation overall reported the following: In vitro tests confirmed that a few of the cytomegalovirus-associated TCR beta chains recognize cytomegalovirus antigens. Most TCR sequences were seen in very few donors, while some public TCRs were found in many individuals. This cohort had only TCR beta chains sequenced, and the lack of alpha or paired-chain data limited which features could be detected. Cytomegalovirus status was reported to be diagnosed by the classifier with high specificity and sensitivity in both the original and validation cohorts. A cluster of highly shared sequence variants was judged likely to be a technical artifact of the sequencing pipeline. A further reported finding was that TCR beta sequences accurately predicted the HLA-A and HLA-B alleles for most subjects in the first cohort. According to a later analysis, most CMV-associated TCR beta chains appeared to be HLA-restricted, and the HLA associations seemed to be driven largely by CMV exposure. HLA typing was unavailable for some donors at each locus, so association tests used only the typed subset. Specific HLA alleles were associated with 15,000 to 20,000 TCR beta sequences at a false discovery rate of 0.05 in a later analysis. Immune exposure information for the cohort was limited to CMV serostatus. A later analysis found that TCR association rates varied across HLA loci, with DRB1 alleles showing the most associated TCRs and HLA-C alleles the fewest. When HLA alleles, especially DR and DQ, strongly co-occurred, attributing TCR associations to individual alleles was difficult. Because counts were too low, roughly 17 rarely observed V segments, including chromosome 9 orphons, were left out of the earlier analysis of some 640 of the donors. In an earlier analysis of some 500 of the donors, most TCR beta V segments were observed in productive rearrangements about 90% or about 30% of the time, broadly matching IMGT annotations. According to a later analysis, parvovirus B19, influenza, CMV and Epstein-Barr virus appeared linked to several top co-occurrence clusters. Presence/absence analyses assumed roughly uniform sequencing depth across donors, an assumption that may not hold. The study gave a list of roughly 150 TCR beta chains associated with cytomegalovirus. Correlated functional status among segregating V segments might be attributable to linkage disequilibrium, but an unknown experimental factor could not be ruled out. A later analysis found that HLA-associated TCR beta chains were more clonally expanded and had lower generation probabilities than equally common non-associated chains. An association between a missense DCLRE1C variant and V-gene and J-gene trimming of TCR beta chains was found in a later genetic analysis and replicated in an independent cohort. According to the authors, the approach could potentially be generalized to other disease states and immunological phenotypes. Compared with the roughly 670-donor mean, donors in an Asian-associated ancestry cluster had fewer N-insertions in productive TCRs, according to a later genetic analysis.

The sample consisted of PBMCs. The sequence came from a woman between 18 and 29 years old in good health and CMV-seronegative.

The CDR3 region reads CASSPSILAGRNTGELFF. The sequence in DNA is TGTGCCAGCAGCCCCTCTATTTTAGCGGGAAGGAACACCGGGGAGCTGTTTTTT. In this chain, TRBV4-2 is recombined with TRBJ2-2, and TRBD2 aligns with 8 junction nucleotides. Measured from the cysteine to the phenylalanine, the CDR3 is 18 residues long. Only the CDR3 region is kept as DNA, spanning 54 bases read in frame from base 1. The germline V gene encodes CDR1 LGHNA and CDR2 YNFKEQ. The germline V end is reduced by 4 bases and the J end by 1 base; junction bases left unmatched: 11.